The 25 T cell receptor beta chains listed next were all sequenced from one sample in a study of patients and donors after allogeneic stem cell transplantation. In TCRdb, the RT-PCR reads were re-called with MiXCR into one record per CDR3 protein. This table has hundreds of thousands of distinct CDR3 sequences, approximately 16% appearing once. Input material: blood, either unsorted or a sorted T cell fraction (not recorded which). The receptors here all came from a human donor who was either an allogeneic HSCT recipient or a stem cell or donor lymphocyte infusion donor (not recorded which). It is not recorded whose cells these are; they may come from a transplant donor.

Only a few counts were recorded for this clonotype. This chain uses TRBV12-3 or TRBV12-4 with TRBJ2-6, with 10 bases identical to TRBD2. Losses at the gene ends were 7 bases for V and 1 base for J; bases not matched to a gene: 7. The CDR3 totals 17 residues. The CDR3: CASISLAGISGANVLTF. In DNA form, the CDR3 reads TGTGCCAGCATCTCACTAGCGGGAATTTCTGGGGCCAACGTCCTGACTTTC.

The chain uses TRBV27 and TRBJ2-2; D call uncertain. The CDR3 loop spans 14 amino acids. Germline V gene lookup returns CDR1 MNHEY and CDR2 SMNVEV (reference sequence). V was pared by 1 base and J by 1 base, with 4 bases between. In nucleotides, the CDR3 is TGTGCCAGCAGTTTATACTTGAACACCGGGGAGCTGTTTTTT. Protein sequence: CASSLYLNTGELFF.

The genes are TRBV7-2 and TRBJ2-7; D possibly corresponds to TRBD2 (6 bases). Trimming removed 0 bases from V and 2 bases from J, with 17 bases in between. Germline CDR1 is SGHTA and CDR2 is FQGNSA. This CDR3 is 17 amino acids long. The CDR3 reads CASSLAKGGGRPYEQYF. DNA of the CDR3: TGTGCCAGCAGCTTAGCGAAGGGTGGAGGGAGGCCCTACGAGCAGTACTTC.

The CDR3: CASSLGAARYGYTF. The CDR3 DNA is TGTGCCAGCAGCTTAGGGGCAGCCCGCTATGGCTACACCTTC. This sequence joins TRBV11-3 and TRBJ1-2; no definite D call. Per germline, CDR1 SGHNT and CDR2 YENEEA. There are 14 residues in the CDR3. Trimming took off 1 base at V and 4 bases at J, with 10 bases between the two ends.

The sample holds many counts of this clonotype. The chain carries TRBV20-1 and TRBJ2-2; D is unclear. The CDR3 has 14 residues. Germline CDR1 is DFQATT and CDR2 is SNEGSKA (reference sequence). The ends were cut back, 3 bases at V and 0 bases at J, with 8 bases in the middle. The CDR3 sequence is CSARHATNTGELFF. For the CDR3, the DNA is TGCAGTGCTAGGCACGCGACGAACACCGGGGAGCTGTTTTTT.

This chain uses TRBV7-8 with TRBJ1-6, with 7 bases fitting TRBD1. Trimming removed 1 base from V and 5 bases from J; junction bases left unmatched: 8. The CDR3 has 17 amino acids. Germline assignment: CDR1 SGHVS and CDR2 FQNEAQ. The CDR3, as DNA: TGTGCCAGCAGCTTAGGGGGGGGGACAGTGGATAATTCACCCCTCCACTTT. Translated: CASSLGGGTVDNSPLHF.

V gene TRBV3-1 combines with J gene TRBJ2-1; TRBD2 matches 12 bases. Unmatched junction bases numbered 6, after V lost 4 bases and J lost 2 bases. The germline CDR1 and CDR2 sequences are LGHDT and YNNKEL (reference sequence). This CDR3 contains 17 residues. CDR3 coding DNA: TGTGCCAGCAGCCTGGGACTAGCGGGCCTAGCCTACAATGAGCAGTTCTTC. Translating it yields CASSLGLAGLAYNEQFF.

The chain uses TRBV24-1 and TRBJ2-2; 12 nucleotides align to TRBD2. V lost 2 bases, J lost 6 bases, and 0 bases stayed unmatched. The CDR3 covers 15 residues. The germline V gene encodes CDR1 KGHDR and CDR2 SFDVKD. The CDR3 loop is CATSDSSGRAGELFF. The CDR3 DNA reads as TGTGCCACCAGTGATTCTAGCGGGAGGGCCGGGGAGCTGTTTTTT.

CDR3 in amino acids: CASSQDRGYYGYTF. For the CDR3, the DNA is TGTGCCAGCAGCCAAGACAGGGGGTACTATGGCTACACCTTC. V and J are TRBV3-1 and TRBJ1-2, with 7 bases fitting TRBD1. Germline trimming cut 0 bases from V and 3 bases from J; bases unmatched to any gene: 1. CDR1 LGHDT and CDR2 YNNKEL come from the germline V gene (reference sequence). The CDR3 totals 14 residues.

V usage is TRBV12-3 or TRBV12-4 and J usage is TRBJ2-2; no clear D gene. V was clipped by 8 bases and J by 8 bases, with 15 bases between them. This CDR3 contains 13 residues. The CDR3 here is CASGWRTQGELFF. DNA for the CDR3: TGTGCCAGCGGTTGGCGGACCCAAGGGGAGCTGTTTTTT.

The chain uses TRBV11-2 and TRBJ2-1; TRBD2 matches 7 bases. CDR1 and CDR2 from the germline V gene are SGHAT and FQNNGV. The CDR3 has 15 residues. V shed 6 bases and J 5 bases; nucleotides not matched to a gene: 10. CDR3 amino acids: CASRKPGTTNNEQFF. DNA of the CDR3: TGTGCCAGCAGGAAACCCGGGACTACCAACAATGAGCAGTTCTTC.

This clonotype was observed a handful of times. The rearrangement joins TRBV7-2 to TRBJ2-5, with 14 bases fitting TRBD2. Losses at the gene ends were 5 bases for V and 2 bases for J; bases not matched to a gene: 4. The CDR3 runs to 16 residues. Germline CDR1 is SGHTA and CDR2 is FQGNSA. DNA of the CDR3: TGTGCCAGCAGCATGAGACTAGCGGGGGGGCAAGAGACCCAGTACTTC. This codes for CASSMRLAGGQETQYF.

The V call is TRBV6-5, the J call TRBJ2-1, with TRBD2 identical over 15 bases. The V segment lost 0 bases and the J segment 0 bases; nucleotides outside the gene matches: 0. The V gene's germline CDR1 is MNHEY and CDR2 SVGAGI. The CDR3 has 18 residues. For the CDR3, the DNA is TGTGCCAGCAGTTACTCGGGACTAGCGGGAGGCTCCTACAATGAGCAGTTCTTC. It yields the protein CASSYSGLAGGSYNEQFF.

This clonotype was observed a handful of times. The chain combines TRBV11-3 with TRBJ2-3, with 10 bases identical to TRBD2. Germline V CDR1 and CDR2: SGHNT, YENEEA. This CDR3 spans 15 amino acids. Trimming cost V 4 bases and J 4 bases; bases outside gene matches: 5. The CDR3 coding sequence is TGTGCCAGCAGCTCCGCCGGGACTAGCGCAGATACGCAGTATTTT. This codes for CASSSAGTSADTQYF.

V is TRBV6-5 and J is TRBJ2-3; 10 positions agree with TRBD1. Germline V gene data show CDR1 as MNHEY and CDR2 as SVGAGI. The junction had 13 bases not matched to a gene; V was cut back by 4 bases and J by 3 bases. The CDR3 runs 18 residues. The CDR3: CASSSQKGGQGRTDTQYF. The CDR3 DNA is TGTGCCAGCAGTTCCCAGAAAGGGGGACAGGGGAGGACAGATACGCAGTATTTT.

Concerning this clonotype itself: One end of the junction fails to match germline, which may point to a read error. The genes are TRBV10-3 and TRBJ2-7; 15 positions match TRBD2. CDR3 length: 17 residues. CDR1 ENHRY and CDR2 SYGVKD come from the germline V gene. CDR3 loop: CAISDGLAGGLSFEQYF. CDR3 in DNA: TGTGCCATCAGCGACGGACTAGCGGGAGGGCTCTCCTTCGAGCAGTACTTC.

The V call is TRBV12-3 or TRBV12-4, the J call TRBJ2-3; maybe TRBD1 (5 bases). V lost 3 bases and J lost 2, with 15 bases in between. The CDR3 contains 16 residues. The CDR3 DNA sequence: TGTGCCAGCAGTTTTAATCGACAGTTGTACACAGATACGCAGTATTTT. It translates to CASSFNRQLYTDTQYF.

The chain combines TRBV10-3 with TRBJ2-1; 15 bases fit TRBD2. V lost 2 bases to trimming and J lost 8 bases; unmatched junction nucleotides: 4. The CDR3 has 16 residues. The germline gives CDR1 ENHRY, CDR2 SYGVKD. The CDR3 spells CAISEPWTSGRDEQFF. The CDR3 region has the DNA TGTGCCATCAGTGAGCCCTGGACTAGCGGGAGGGATGAGCAGTTCTTC.

In this sample, this clonotype turned up a few times. The chain couples TRBV5-6 to TRBJ2-3, with D possibly TRBD1 on 6 matching bases. Trimming pared 4 bases from V and 10 bases from J, leaving 16 bases between. CDR3 length: 13 residues. In germline, CDR1 is SGHDT, CDR2 YYEEEE. The CDR3 here is CASSPNLGAAQYF. The DNA of the CDR3 is TGTGCCAGCAGCCCCAATTTGGGGGCGGCGCAGTATTTT.

V gene TRBV14 combines with J gene TRBJ2-1; TRBD2 aligns across 8 bases. V trimming: 6 bases; J trimming: 2 bases; junction bases outside the gene matches: 6. The germline V gene has CDR1 SGHDN and CDR2 FVKESK. The CDR3 has 15 amino acids. CDR3 sequence: CASSLTSAPYNEQFF. The CDR3 DNA follows: TGTGCCAGCAGTCTGACTAGCGCGCCCTACAATGAGCAGTTCTTC.

This chain joins TRBV15 and TRBJ2-1; 8 bases fit TRBD1. The CDR3 is made up of 14 amino acids. Germline trimming cut 7 bases from V and 9 bases from J; bases unmatched to any gene: 11. The germline V gene has CDR1 LNHNV and CDR2 YYDKDF (reference sequence). The CDR3 nucleotides read TGTGCCACCAAAGCCGGGACAGGCATTGGTGAGCAGTTCTTC. Amino acid sequence: CATKAGTGIGEQFF.

This clonotype has just a few counts. The rearrangement links TRBV14 to TRBJ1-2, with D possibly matching TRBD1 (5 bases). Between the trimmed V and J ends, which lost 1 base and 0 bases, there was a span of 15 bases. CDR3 size: 17 residues. Germline V gives CDR1 SGHDN, CDR2 FVKESK. CDR3 DNA: TGTGCCAGCAGCCAAGTTTGGGGGTCCTTAGCTAACTATGGCTACACCTTC. It codes for CASSQVWGSLANYGYTF.

This clonotype appeared a few times. The chain employs TRBV7-2 and TRBJ1-2, with a tentative D call TRBD1 (5 bases). CDR1 is SGHTA and CDR2 is FQGNSA in the germline V gene. This CDR3 is built from 15 residues. The V gene lost 1 base and the J gene lost 3 bases, with 12 bases spanning the gap. The CDR3 nucleotides are TGTGCCAGCAGCTTAGGTCCAGGGTTGGACTATGGCTACACCTTC. Protein sequence: CASSLGPGLDYGYTF.

The chain uses TRBV5-1 and TRBJ2-1, with 8 bases lining up with TRBD2. CDR1 and CDR2 from the germline V gene are SGHRS and YFSETQ. CDR3 length: 15 residues. Losses at the gene ends were 6 bases for V and 1 base for J; bases not matched to a gene: 6. The chain's CDR3 is CASTLAGGSYNEQFF. DNA of the CDR3: TGCGCCAGCACCCTCGCGGGGGGATCCTACAATGAGCAGTTCTTC.

The chain couples TRBV27 to TRBJ2-5; the D gene is possibly TRBD2 (6 bases). The CDR3 loop spans 16 amino acids. Germline CDR1 and CDR2: MNHEY and SMNVEV (reference sequence). Trimming stripped 0 bases from V and 4 bases from J, with 15 bases between. The CDR3 is CASSLSVGGSGETQYF. In DNA form, the CDR3 reads TGTGCCAGCAGTTTATCCGTCGGGGGAAGTGGAGAGACCCAGTACTTC.